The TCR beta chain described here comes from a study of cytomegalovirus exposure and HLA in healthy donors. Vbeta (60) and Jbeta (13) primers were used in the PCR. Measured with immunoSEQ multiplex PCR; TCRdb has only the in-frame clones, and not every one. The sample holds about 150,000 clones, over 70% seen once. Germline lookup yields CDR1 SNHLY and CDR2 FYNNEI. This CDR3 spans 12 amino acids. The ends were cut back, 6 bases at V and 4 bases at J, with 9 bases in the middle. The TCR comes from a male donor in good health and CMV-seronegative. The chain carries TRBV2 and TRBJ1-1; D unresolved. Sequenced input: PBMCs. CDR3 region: CASSPQSTEAFF. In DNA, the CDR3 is TGTGCCAGCAGCCCACAGAGCACTGAAGCTTTCTTT.